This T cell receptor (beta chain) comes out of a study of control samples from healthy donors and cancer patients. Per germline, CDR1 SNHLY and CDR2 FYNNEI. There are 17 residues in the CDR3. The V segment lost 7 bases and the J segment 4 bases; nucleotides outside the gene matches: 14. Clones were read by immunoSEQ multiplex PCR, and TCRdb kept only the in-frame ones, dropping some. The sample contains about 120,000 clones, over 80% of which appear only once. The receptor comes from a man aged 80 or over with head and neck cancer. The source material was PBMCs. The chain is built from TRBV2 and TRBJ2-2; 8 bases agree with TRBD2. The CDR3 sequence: CASNEWSGTSVTGELFF. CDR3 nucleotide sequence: TGTGCCAGCAATGAGTGGAGTGGGACTAGTGTCACCGGGGAGCTGTTTTTT.